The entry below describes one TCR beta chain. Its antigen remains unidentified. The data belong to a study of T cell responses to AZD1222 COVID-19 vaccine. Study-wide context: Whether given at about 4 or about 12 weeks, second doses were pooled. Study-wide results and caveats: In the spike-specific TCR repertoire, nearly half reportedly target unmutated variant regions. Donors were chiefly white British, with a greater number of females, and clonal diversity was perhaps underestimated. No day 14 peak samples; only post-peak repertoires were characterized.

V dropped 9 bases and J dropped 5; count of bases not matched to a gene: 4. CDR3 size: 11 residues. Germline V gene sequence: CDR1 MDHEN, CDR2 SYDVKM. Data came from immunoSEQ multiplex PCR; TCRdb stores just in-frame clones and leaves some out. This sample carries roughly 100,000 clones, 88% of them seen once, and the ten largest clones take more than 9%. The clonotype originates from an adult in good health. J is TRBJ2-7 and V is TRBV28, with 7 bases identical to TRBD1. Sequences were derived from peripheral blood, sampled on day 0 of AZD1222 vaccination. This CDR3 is CASNRGDEQYF. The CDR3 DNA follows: TGTGCCAGTAACAGGGGTGACGAGCAGTACTTC.